This T cell receptor beta chain appears in the sequencing data of a study of cytomegalovirus exposure and HLA in healthy donors. This PCR relied on a set of 60 Vbeta primers and 13 Jbeta primers. Clones were read by immunoSEQ multiplex PCR, and TCRdb kept only the in-frame ones, dropping some. Among 190,000 or so clones listed, roughly 87% were seen once. The CDR3 consists of 13 residues. Trimming took off 3 bases at V and 5 bases at J, with 8 bases between the two ends. Germline loops: CDR1 KGHSH, CDR2 LQKENI. This clonotype was obtained from a man in his fifties in good health and CMV-seronegative. This chain links TRBV18 with TRBJ1-5, with D uncertain. Sequenced input: PBMCs. The CDR3 reads CASSPGQDQPQHF. The CDR3 region has the DNA TGTGCCAGCTCACCCGGCCAGGATCAGCCCCAGCATTTT. The entire variable domain, with the rest obtained from reference TRBV18 and TRBJ1-5, is as follows: NAGVMQNPRHLVRRRGQEARLRCSPMKGHSHVYWYRQLPEEGLKFMVYLQKENIIDESGMPKERFSAEFPKEGPSILRIQQVVRGDSAAYFCASSPGQDQPQHFGDGTRLSIL.